This passage covers 27 T cell receptor beta chains from one sample sequenced in a study of control samples from healthy donors and cancer patients. Profiled with immunoSEQ multiplex PCR; TCRdb holds only in-frame clones, not every one. The data contain 40,000 to 50,000 clones, around 75% of them singletons. The sample comprised formalin-fixed, paraffin-embedded tissue. These receptors came from a male donor with melanoma.

The CDR3 here is CASSYEGAWGTEAFF. In DNA, the CDR3 is TGTGCCAGCAGTTACGAGGGGGCTTGGGGCACTGAAGCTTTCTTT. J is TRBJ1-1 and V is TRBV6-5, with TRBD1 identical over 7 bases. Germline CDR1 reads MNHEY; CDR2 reads SVGAGI. With V trimmed by 2 bases and J by 4 bases, 7 bases remained unmatched. The length of the CDR3 is 15 residues.

The chain links TRBV9 to TRBJ1-2; 8 bases agree with TRBD1. The length of the CDR3 is 15 residues. After removal of 1 base from V and 6 bases from J, the junction contained 8 bases not matched to a gene. Germline CDR1 and CDR2: SGDLS and YYNGEE. The CDR3 here is CASSVSGQGGDGYTF. CDR3 DNA sequence: TGTGCCAGCAGCGTATCCGGACAGGGAGGGGATGGCTACACCTTC.

The chain recombines TRBV29-1 with TRBJ2-3; D ambiguous. Trimming left V 3 bases short and J 6 bases short, with 16 bases between. CDR1 SQVTM and CDR2 ANQGSEA come from the germline V gene. The length of the CDR3 is 14 residues. The CDR3 nucleotides are TGCAGCGTTGATGGGCAGTCGAAAGCGGATACGCAGTATTTT. The encoded protein is CSVDGQSKADTQYF.

This clone came up once. This chain connects TRBV11-2 to TRBJ2-7; D unresolved. The CDR3 extends over 14 amino acids. The V end was cut by 6 bases, the J end by 6 bases, with 18 bases between. CDR1 and CDR2 (germline): SGHAT, FQNNGV. CDR3 residues: CASSTTSGGSEQYF. CDR3 DNA sequence: TGTGCCAGCAGTACGACCTCGGGTGGTTCCGAGCAGTACTTC.

This clone appeared a few times. The chain employs TRBV28 and TRBJ2-2; no clear D gene. Per the germline V gene, CDR1 is MDHEN and CDR2 is SYDVKM. The V end was cut by 6 bases, the J end by 4 bases, with 18 bases between. This CDR3 is built from 16 residues. This chain's CDR3 is CASSALAEILTGELFF. The CDR3 nucleotides are TGTGCCAGCAGCGCACTCGCGGAAATTCTCACCGGGGAGCTGTTTTTT. Variable domain in full (rest from reference TRBV28 and TRBJ2-2): DVKVTQSSRYLVKRTGEKVFLECVQDMDHENMFWYRQDPGLGLRLIYFSYDVKMKEKGDIPEGYSVSREKKERFSLILESASTNQTSMYLCASSALAEILTGELFFGEGSRLTVL.

There are a few counts of this clone. The V and J genes are TRBV19 and TRBJ2-3; D might be TRBD1 or TRBD2, each matching 6 bases. The germline V gene encodes CDR1 LNHDA and CDR2 SQIVND (reference sequence). CDR3 size: 17 residues. V lost 3 bases, J lost 0 bases, and 16 bases lay in between. Written as DNA, the CDR3 is TGTGCCAGTAGTATTGAAGCCGGGGGCGGCAGCACAGATACGCAGTATTTT. Protein sequence: CASSIEAGGGSTDTQYF.

This clone was found a few times. V and J are TRBV10-1 and TRBJ2-1; the D is unclear. The CDR3 is made up of 11 amino acids. The germline V gene has CDR1 WNHNN and CDR2 SYGVQD (reference sequence). Trimming left V 5 bases short and J 6 bases short, with 5 bases between. The CDR3 DNA reads as TGCGCCAGCAGTCTAGGCAATGAGCAGTTCTTC. Protein sequence: CASSLGNEQFF.

The chain links TRBV5-1 to TRBJ2-1; the match to TRBD2 covers 9 bases. V gave up 0 bases and J gave up 10 bases; unmatched junction bases: 2. In germline, CDR1 is SGHRS, CDR2 YFSETQ. The CDR3 is 13 amino acids. CDR3 residues: CASSLVLAGEQFF. CDR3 DNA: TGCGCCAGCAGCTTGGTACTAGCGGGCGAGCAGTTCTTC.

The rearrangement joins TRBV5-1 to TRBJ2-3; possibly TRBD2 for D (7 bases). Germline CDR1 SGHRS, CDR2 YFSETQ. This CDR3 region has 13 residues. Trimming took off 10 bases at V and 2 bases at J, with 14 bases between the two ends. CDR3 in DNA: TGCGCCTCCGGGGGGCAGGACACAGATACGCAGTATTTT. Its translation: CASGGQDTDTQYF.

This chain's CDR3 is CAISQDRGHGYTF. CDR3 bases: TGTGCCATCAGTCAAGACAGGGGGCATGGCTACACCTTC. This chain joins TRBV10-3 and TRBJ1-2, with 10 bases identical to TRBD1. V dropped 5 bases and J dropped 6; count of bases not matched to a gene: 3. The CDR3 consists of 13 residues. The germline V gene encodes CDR1 ENHRY and CDR2 SYGVKD.

J is TRBJ1-5 and V is TRBV28; possible D gene TRBD1, 6 bases. Germline V lookup: CDR1 MDHEN, CDR2 SYDVKM. V lost 3 bases to trimming and J lost 5 bases, with 14 bases between them. The CDR3 sequence is 15 residues long. The CDR3 loop reads CASSFGGRGYQPQHF. The CDR3 coding sequence is TGTGCCAGCAGTTTTGGGGGCCGGGGTTATCAGCCCCAGCATTTT.

This sequence joins TRBV2 and TRBJ1-5; TRBD1 agrees at 10 bases. CDR1 is SNHLY and CDR2 is FYNNEI in the germline V gene. The CDR3 totals 13 residues. The V segment lost 6 bases and the J segment 5 bases; nucleotides outside the gene matches: 1. For the CDR3, the DNA is TGTGCCAGCAGGGGGACAGGGGATCAGCCCCAGCATTTT. Translating it yields CASRGTGDQPQHF.

This clone showed up just a few times. The chain couples TRBV30 to TRBJ2-2; D not certain. The CDR3 is 15 residues long. Germline V gives CDR1 GTSNPN, CDR2 SVGIG (reference sequence). Deletions cut 6 bases from V and 4 bases from J, with 18 bases between. CDR3 amino acids: CACRANKFSTGELFF. The CDR3 DNA reads TGTGCCTGCCGGGCCAACAAATTTTCCACCGGGGAGCTGTTTTTT.

The rearrangement uses TRBV25-1 and TRBJ2-1, with 7 positions matching TRBD2. The CDR3 spans 14 residues. After removal of 9 bases from V and 3 bases from J, the junction contained 8 bases not matched to a gene. Germline V lookup: CDR1 MGHDK, CDR2 SYGVNS. CDR3 region: CASDLAEIYNEQFF. In DNA form, the CDR3 reads TGTGCCAGTGATCTAGCGGAAATCTACAATGAGCAGTTCTTC.

This clone was found a few times. The sample carries other DNA sequences with the same CDR3. This chain uses TRBV28 with TRBJ2-3; D gene unclear. The CDR3 is 14 amino acids. CDR1 is MDHEN, CDR2 SYDVKM, per germline. Trimming shortened V by 3 bases and J by 1 base, and 8 bases separated the two germline ends. The CDR3 DNA reads as TGTGCCAGCAGTTTTGTGGCTGGCACAGATACGCAGTATTTT. It encodes CASSFVAGTDTQYF.

This clone was seen a few times. The chain carries TRBV14 and TRBJ2-2, with a weak D call TRBD2 (6 bases). Trimming took 1 base from V and 7 from J, leaving 7 bases between them. Germline CDR1 is SGHDN and CDR2 is FVKESK. The CDR3 totals 13 residues. The CDR3 is CASSQVTSGELFF. The CDR3 DNA reads as TGTGCCAGCAGCCAAGTGACTAGCGGGGAGCTGTTTTTT.

Many counts were recorded for this clone. V is TRBV10-3 and J is TRBJ1-2, with D maybe TRBD1 (6 bases). The germline CDR1 and CDR2 sequences are ENHRY and SYGVKD. The length of the CDR3 is 16 residues. The V and J ends lost 0 bases and 4 bases respectively, with 15 bases between them. CDR3 DNA: TGTGCCATCAGTGAGTCGGGGGGGCCAGGTGCCTATGGCTACACCTTC. It translates to CAISESGGPGAYGYTF.

The V call is TRBV24-1, the J call TRBJ2-1; TRBD2 matches 10 bases. CDR3 size: 15 residues. Germline lookup yields CDR1 KGHDR and CDR2 SFDVKD. With V trimmed by 4 bases and J by 4 bases, 3 bases remained unmatched. CDR3 sequence reads: CATSEIAGGYNEQFF. In nucleotides, the CDR3 is TGTGCCACCAGTGAGATAGCGGGGGGTTACAATGAGCAGTTCTTC.

The chain couples TRBV27 to TRBJ2-3, with D perhaps being TRBD1 or TRBD2 (5 bases each). Germline CDR1 is MNHEY and CDR2 is SMNVEV (reference sequence). The CDR3 has 15 amino acids. The V and J ends lost 6 bases and 0 bases respectively, with 13 bases between them. CDR3 DNA sequence: TGTGCCAGCAGCCCCGGAGGACACAGCACAGATACGCAGTATTTT. Encoded protein: CASSPGGHSTDTQYF.

J is TRBJ2-2 and V is TRBV28; 13 positions agree with TRBD2. Trimming cost V 5 bases and J 3 bases; bases outside gene matches: 3. The length of the CDR3 is 16 residues. In germline, CDR1 is MDHEN, CDR2 SYDVKM. The CDR3 loop is CASSPGTSGDTGELFF. The CDR3 region has the DNA TGTGCCAGCAGTCCAGGGACTAGCGGGGACACCGGGGAGCTGTTTTTT. The full variable domain, its missing parts supplied by reference TRBV28 and TRBJ2-2, is DVKVTQSSRYLVKRTGEKVFLECVQDMDHENMFWYRQDPGLGLRLIYFSYDVKMKEKGDIPEGYSVSREKKERFSLILESASTNQTSMYLCASSPGTSGDTGELFFGEGSRLTVL.

The V call is TRBV5-1, the J call TRBJ2-7; TRBD1 is a possible D gene (5 bases). With 4 bases removed from V and 0 bases from J, the gap between germline ends came to 14 bases. CDR3 length equals 15 residues. From germline, CDR1 is SGHRS and CDR2 YFSETQ. CDR3 nucleotides: TGCGCCAGCAGCCCCCGGCAGGGCGCCTCCTACGAGCAGTACTTC. The encoded protein is CASSPRQGASYEQYF.

The rearrangement uses TRBV19 and TRBJ2-5; D is possibly TRBD1 (6 bases). This CDR3 has 13 amino acids. Trimming took 9 bases from V and 1 from J, leaving 12 bases between them. CDR1 is LNHDA, CDR2 SQIVND, per germline (reference sequence). Here the CDR3 DNA reads TGTGCCAGCCGACAGGCAGCCCAAGAGACCCAGTACTTC. This sequence encodes CASRQAAQETQYF.

The chain carries TRBV27 and TRBJ2-7, with 9 bases that match TRBD2. CDR3 length: 14 residues. J lost 5 bases, V lost 2 bases, and 4 bases had no gene match. Germline V gene lookup returns CDR1 MNHEY and CDR2 SMNVEV (reference sequence). CDR3 coding DNA: TGTGCCAGCAGTTTACTAGCGGGACCCAACGAGCAGTACTTC. The encoded protein is CASSLLAGPNEQYF.

V is TRBV6-5 and J is TRBJ2-3; 11 positions agree with TRBD2. Per germline, CDR1 MNHEY and CDR2 SVGAGI. V lost 2 bases and J lost 2; bases outside the gene matches: 3. The CDR3 runs 16 residues. The CDR3 loop is CASSYPGLADTDTQYF. CDR3 nucleotide sequence: TGTGCCAGCAGTTACCCGGGACTAGCGGACACAGATACGCAGTATTTT.

This chain connects TRBV28 to TRBJ2-3; unclear D gene. V was shortened by 5 bases and J by 9 bases, with 12 bases between the two germline ends. The CDR3 covers 12 residues. Germline-derived CDR1 and CDR2 are MDHEN and SYDVKM. The CDR3 loop reads CASSPIVGTQYF. CDR3 nucleotides: TGTGCCAGCAGTCCGATCGTCGGCACGCAGTATTTT.

The chain has TRBV4-2 and TRBJ2-7; 8 nucleotides match TRBD1. The germline gives CDR1 LGHNA, CDR2 YNFKEQ. CDR3 length: 16 amino acids. With 3 bases clipped from V and 1 base from J, the junction kept 8 bases outside the gene matches. CDR3 in amino acids: CASSQIAGDRSYEQYF. The CDR3, as DNA: TGTGCCAGCAGCCAGATAGCAGGGGACAGGTCCTACGAGCAGTACTTC.

This clone was seen a single time. The chain couples TRBV18 to TRBJ1-3; D unclear. Germline values: CDR1 KGHSH, CDR2 LQKENI. Trimming stripped 6 bases from V and 2 bases from J, with 11 bases between. The CDR3 is 14 amino acids. The CDR3 region has the DNA TGTGCCAGCTCGCCTGCGGGAACTGGAAACACCATATATTTT. It yields the protein CASSPAGTGNTIYF.